A single sample is the source of the 11 T cell receptor beta chains below, sequenced in a study of Ad26.COV2.S vaccination and SARS-CoV-2 variants. Measured with immunoSEQ multiplex PCR; TCRdb has only the in-frame clones, and not every one. The data hold about 400,000 clones, with about 91% observed a single time. Treatment: 15 to 20 received Ad26.COV2.S at low or high dose, single or two shots; several received placebo; per-sample allocation not given. On day 63 after the first injection, vaccine and placebo recipients gave samples. Sample: peripheral blood, taken in a trial of Ad26.COV2.S vaccine versus placebo. The receptors were gathered from a person between 18 and 65 years old who received the Ad26.COV2.S COVID-19 vaccine or a placebo.

The chain recombines TRBV5-6 with TRBJ2-1; TRBD1 matches 7 bases. This CDR3 region has 16 residues. The germline gives CDR1 SGHDT, CDR2 YYEEEE. The ends lost 3 bases at V and 7 bases at J; junction bases unmatched: 13. CDR3 sequence reads: CASSSQGLQGRNEQFF. The CDR3 DNA is TGTGCCAGCAGCTCACAGGGTTTACAGGGGCGGAATGAGCAGTTCTTC.

The gene calls are TRBV5-1 and TRBJ2-3; D gene ambiguous. Trimming pared 0 bases from V and 7 bases from J, leaving 9 bases between. Germline CDR1 reads SGHRS; CDR2 reads YFSETQ. This CDR3 comprises 13 residues. The CDR3 region has the DNA TGCGCCAGCAGCTTGGAAATTGGCAATACGCAGTATTTT. This translates into CASSLEIGNTQYF. The variable domain in full, completed from reference TRBV5-1 and TRBJ2-3, reads KAGVTQTPRYLIKTRGQQVTLSCSPISGHRSVSWYQQTPGQGLQFLFEYFSETQRNKGNFPGRFSGRQFSNSRSEMNVSTLELGDSALYLCASSLEIGNTQYFGPGTRLTVL.

This chain connects TRBV14 to TRBJ2-2, with 8 bases lining up with TRBD1. The CDR3 has 17 amino acids. Germline trimming cut 1 base from V and 5 bases from J; bases unmatched to any gene: 9. Germline V gene sequence: CDR1 SGHDN, CDR2 FVKESK. The CDR3: CASSQGQGAILTGELFF. The DNA of the CDR3 is TGTGCCAGCAGCCAAGGGCAGGGGGCTATATTGACCGGGGAGCTGTTTTTT.

The chain combines TRBV19 with TRBJ1-4, with 7 positions matching TRBD1. In germline, CDR1 is LNHDA, CDR2 SQIVND (reference sequence). V trimming: 3 bases; J trimming: 8 bases; junction bases outside the gene matches: 6. The CDR3 length is 14 residues. The CDR3: CASSIYRGGEKLFF. DNA of the CDR3: TGTGCCAGTAGTATTTACAGGGGTGGGGAAAAACTGTTTTTT.

The chain has TRBV10-3 and TRBJ2-3; unclear D gene. The germline V gene has CDR1 ENHRY and CDR2 SYGVKD. The CDR3 spans 9 residues. The V end lost 8 bases, the J end lost 5 bases, and 2 bases lay between the germline ends. The CDR3 DNA sequence: TGTGCCATCCAAGATACGCAGTATTTT. It is translated as CAIQDTQYF.

The chain uses TRBV5-6 and TRBJ1-2, with TRBD1 matching 7 bases. This CDR3 has 14 amino acids. Germline V CDR1 and CDR2: SGHDT, YYEEEE. V shed 1 base, J shed 3 bases, and the junction held 3 bases outside the gene matches. CDR3 coding DNA: TGTGCCAGCAGCTTGCGACAGGGAGACTATGGCTACACCTTC. Its protein is CASSLRQGDYGYTF.

The chain uses TRBV11-2 and TRBJ2-5; D remains unclear. Germline loops: CDR1 SGHAT, CDR2 FQNNGV. V lost 5 bases and J lost 5, with 15 bases in between. CDR3 length equals 14 residues. CDR3 DNA sequence: TGTGCCAGCAGCCCGATCGTGGGAATGGAGACCCAGTACTTC. Translating it yields CASSPIVGMETQYF.

This chain joins TRBV29-1 and TRBJ2-7; 9 bases fit TRBD1. V dropped 3 bases and J dropped 6; count of bases not matched to a gene: 3. The CDR3 is 12 amino acids. The germline gives CDR1 SQVTM, CDR2 ANQGSEA. The CDR3 DNA sequence: TGCAGCGTTGAGGACAGGGGAACCGAGCAGTACTTC. Protein product: CSVEDRGTEQYF.

The count of this clone is one. The chain is built from TRBV28 and TRBJ2-1, with D perhaps matching TRBD2 (6 bases). CDR1 and CDR2 (germline): MDHEN, SYDVKM. The CDR3 has 14 residues. Between the trimmed V and J ends, which lost 10 bases and 2 bases, there was a span of 15 bases. DNA of the CDR3: TGTGCCACGGGCCGAGGAGGGGCCTACAATGAGCAGTTCTTC. Protein product: CATGRGGAYNEQFF.

This rearrangement joins TRBV5-1 to TRBJ1-2, with a possible D match to TRBD1 (5 bases). Trimming cost V 0 bases and J 7 bases, with 16 bases left between them. The CDR3 is 15 residues long. CDR1 and CDR2 (germline): SGHRS, YFSETQ. CDR3: CASSLVAAGRSGYTF. In DNA, the CDR3 is TGCGCCAGCAGCTTGGTGGCCGCAGGGCGCTCTGGCTACACCTTC.

CDR3 in DNA: TGTGCCAGCAGAGCGGGAGTATTCACCGGGGAGCTGTTTTTT. It encodes CASRAGVFTGELFF. The chain combines TRBV13 with TRBJ2-2; TRBD2 agrees at 8 bases. V shed 6 bases and J 4 bases; nucleotides not matched to a gene: 4. This CDR3 is 14 amino acids long. The V gene's germline CDR1 is PRHDT and CDR2 FYEKMQ (reference sequence).